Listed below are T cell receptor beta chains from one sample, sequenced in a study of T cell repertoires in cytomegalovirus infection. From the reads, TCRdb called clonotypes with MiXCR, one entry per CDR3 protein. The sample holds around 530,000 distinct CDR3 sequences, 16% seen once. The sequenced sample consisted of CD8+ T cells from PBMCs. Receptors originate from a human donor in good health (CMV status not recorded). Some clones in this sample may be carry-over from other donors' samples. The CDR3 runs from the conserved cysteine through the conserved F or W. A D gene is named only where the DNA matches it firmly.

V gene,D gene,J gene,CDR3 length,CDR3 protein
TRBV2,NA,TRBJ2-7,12,CASSDQEYEQYF
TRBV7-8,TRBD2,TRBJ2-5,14,CASSFLLGGETQYF
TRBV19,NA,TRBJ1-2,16,CASIYGTEAMSGGYTF
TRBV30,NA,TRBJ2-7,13,CAWSLGVSYEQYF
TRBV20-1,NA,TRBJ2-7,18,CSARDLEVIGAGSYEQYF
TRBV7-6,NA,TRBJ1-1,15,CASSLGSRGGTEAFF
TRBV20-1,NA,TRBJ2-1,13,CSASVFGPGEQFF
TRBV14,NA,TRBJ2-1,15,CASSQEERLYNEQLF
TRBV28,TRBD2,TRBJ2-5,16,CASSLALAGTGETQYF
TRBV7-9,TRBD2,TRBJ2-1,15,CASSPLSGRGNEQFF
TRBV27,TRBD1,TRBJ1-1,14,CASSSGTGMTEAFF
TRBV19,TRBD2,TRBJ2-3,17,CASSIEGSGMSTDTQYF
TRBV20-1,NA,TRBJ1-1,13,CSARALLTPEAFF
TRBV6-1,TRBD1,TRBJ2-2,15,CASRNWDRGTGELFF
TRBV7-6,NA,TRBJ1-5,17,CASCLAGDIFSNQPQHF
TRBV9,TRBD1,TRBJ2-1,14,CASSVRGQDNEQFF
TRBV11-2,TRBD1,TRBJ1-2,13,CASSLTTGDGYTF
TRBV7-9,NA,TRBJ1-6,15,CASSLVGGGNSPLHF
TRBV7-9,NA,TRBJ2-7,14,CASSPQGSAYEQYF
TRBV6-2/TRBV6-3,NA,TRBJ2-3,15,CASSYDDEGADTQYF
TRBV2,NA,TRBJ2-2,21,CASSESKAGHSSGRFLGELFF
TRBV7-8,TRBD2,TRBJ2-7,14,CASSPGLAGYEQYF
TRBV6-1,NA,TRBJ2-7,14,CASSRRGYSYEQYF
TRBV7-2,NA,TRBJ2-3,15,CASSPRDGGTDTQYF
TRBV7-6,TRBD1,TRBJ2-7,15,CASSPGQGISYEQYF
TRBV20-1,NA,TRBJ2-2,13,CSARDLDTGELFF
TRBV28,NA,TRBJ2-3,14,CASSSPPGADTQYF
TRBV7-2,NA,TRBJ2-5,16,CASSTGIYRDQETTYF
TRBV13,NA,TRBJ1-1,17,CASSLGRRGIRNTEAFF
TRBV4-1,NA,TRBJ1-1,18,CASSQDWLQTTMNTEAFF
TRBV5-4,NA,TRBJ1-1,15,CASSSTQGMNTEAFF
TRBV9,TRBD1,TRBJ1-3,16,CASSVARTGEGNTIYF
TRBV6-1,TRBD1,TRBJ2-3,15,CASSGGTGSADTQYF
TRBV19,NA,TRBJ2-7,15,CASSMGQGIGYEQYF
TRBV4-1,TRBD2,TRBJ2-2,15,CASSPGLAGAGVLFF
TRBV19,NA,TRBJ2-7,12,CASRGGSYEQYF
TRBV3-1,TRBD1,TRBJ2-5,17,CASSDRTGRASLETQYF
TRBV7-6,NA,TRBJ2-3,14,CASSRPRPTDTQYF
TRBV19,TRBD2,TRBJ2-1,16,CASSIGGTSGYNEQFF
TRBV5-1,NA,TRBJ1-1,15,CASSGWTARGTEAFF
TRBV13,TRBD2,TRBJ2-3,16,CASSFLSGAGADTQYF
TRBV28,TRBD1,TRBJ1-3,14,CASSRDRAGNTIYF
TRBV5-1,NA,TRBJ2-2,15,CASSLVNGQNGELFF
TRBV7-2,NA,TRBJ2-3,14,CASSPLAISDTQYF
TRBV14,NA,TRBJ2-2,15,CASSQMTGAAGELFF
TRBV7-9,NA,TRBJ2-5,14,CASSFTGDGETQYF
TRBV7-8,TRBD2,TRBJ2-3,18,CASSFRGGLAGLTDTQYF
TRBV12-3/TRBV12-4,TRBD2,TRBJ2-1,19,CASSFSGLAGEELYNEQFF
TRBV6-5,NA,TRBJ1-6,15,CASTPGFTYNSPLHF
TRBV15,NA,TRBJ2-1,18,CATSRHKTRDPQDHEQFF
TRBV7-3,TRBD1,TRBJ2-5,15,CASSFGTANQETQYF
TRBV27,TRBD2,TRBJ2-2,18,CASSPSLGDSGRSGELFF
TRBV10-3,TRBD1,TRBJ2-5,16,CAISDPGQGFPETQYF
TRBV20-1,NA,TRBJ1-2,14,CSARTTPTNYGYTF
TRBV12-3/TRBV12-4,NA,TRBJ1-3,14,CASSLLGPGNTIYF